This T cell receptor (beta chain) was documented in a study of T cells in Graves' hyperthyroidism and ophthalmopathy. Whole-study context: Peripheral blood collection took place at initial diagnosis, before any treatment. Study conclusions and caveats: Ophthalmopathy was distinguished from stable hyperthyroidism by 13 V-J signatures.

What was amplified from RNA transcripts were TCR beta CDR3 regions. The HTBI primer set drove a first-round RT-PCR of the TCR CDR3. TCRdb used MiXCR to reprocess the multiplex PCR reads, holding one entry per CDR3 protein. The table shows hundreds of thousands of distinct CDR3 sequences, with roughly 15% occurring only once. Exclusion followed for patients with uncontrolled infection, other autoimmune disease, pregnancy or lactation. This clonotype has at least ten counts. Its antigen is unknown. The sequenced sample was blood. This receptor was identified in a woman aged 40 to 50 with Graves' ophthalmopathy.

CDR3 loop: CASRGFGGSPLHF. The DNA for the CDR3 is TGTGCCAGCAGGGGGTTTGGGGGCTCACCCCTCCACTTT. The rearrangement links TRBV28 to TRBJ1-6, with D perhaps TRBD1 (6 bases). The CDR3 is 13 amino acids. Germline values: CDR1 MDHEN, CDR2 SYDVKM. Trimming cost V 6 bases and J 10 bases, with 13 bases left between them.